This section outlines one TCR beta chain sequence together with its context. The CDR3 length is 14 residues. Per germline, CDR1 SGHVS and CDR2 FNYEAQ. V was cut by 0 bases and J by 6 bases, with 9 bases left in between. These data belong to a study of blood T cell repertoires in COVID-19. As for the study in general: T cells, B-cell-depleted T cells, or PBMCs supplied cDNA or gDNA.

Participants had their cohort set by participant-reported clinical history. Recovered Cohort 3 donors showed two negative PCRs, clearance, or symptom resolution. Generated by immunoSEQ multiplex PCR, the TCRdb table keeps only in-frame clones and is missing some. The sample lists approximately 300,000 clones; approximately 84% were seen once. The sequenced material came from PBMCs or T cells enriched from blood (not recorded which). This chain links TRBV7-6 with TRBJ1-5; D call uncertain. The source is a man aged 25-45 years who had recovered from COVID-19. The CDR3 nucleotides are TGTGCCAGCAGCTTAGCGCCGGGGAGTCAGCCCCAGCATTTT. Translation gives CASSLAPGSQPQHF.